This TCR beta chain was obtained from a study of cytomegalovirus exposure and HLA in healthy donors. Study conclusions and caveats: Whilst most TCR sequences proved rare, a subset of public TCRs occurred across many donors. Some highly shared sequence variants likely arose as a pipeline artifact. A later analysis found most CMV-associated TCR beta chains apparently HLA-restricted.

The study ran its PCR with 60 Vbeta and 13 Jbeta primers. Authors' data handling: An analysis that came later counted roughly 87 million unique TCR beta chains, approximately 9.9 million shared. Generated by immunoSEQ multiplex PCR, the TCRdb table keeps only in-frame clones and is missing some. V and J calls and clone size are copied from that table; D and trimming were computed from the DNA. The table includes 60,000 to 90,000 clones, 60% to 70% detected once. CDR1 is GTSNPN, CDR2 SVGIG, per germline (reference sequence). The CDR3 contains 15 residues. The V segment lost 1 base and the J segment 3 bases; nucleotides outside the gene matches: 5. Details on this clone: Antigen: not known.

The sequencing sample was made of PBMCs. This receptor was taken from a man aged 35 to 55 in good health and CMV-seropositive. The chain uses TRBV30 and TRBJ2-2; 7 bases map to TRBD1. CDR3 sequence reads: CAWSAGQDDTGELFF. For the CDR3, the DNA is TGTGCCTGGAGTGCCGGACAGGATGACACCGGGGAGCTGTTTTTT.